This T cell receptor (beta chain) was captured by sequencing in a study of regulatory T cells in long-lasting Graves disease. Stated time point: persistent/refractory GD, antithyroid drugs over 5 years with positive TRAb. After RNA was extracted from PBMCs, the TCR library was made from it. Investigators prepared the TCR beta libraries by applying iRepertoire HTBI primers and Arm-PCR of CDR3 regions. TCRdb ran MiXCR on the multiplex PCR reads and lists one entry per CDR3 protein. The sample shows 650,000 to 850,000 distinct CDR3 sequences, about 32% of them seen only once. CDR3 size: 17 residues. Germline V gene sequence: CDR1 SGHAT, CDR2 FQNNGV. J lost 1 base, V lost 4 bases, and 8 bases had no gene match.

The genes are TRBV11-2 and TRBJ2-7; TRBD2 agrees at 12 bases. The source of this sequence is a female donor with Graves disease. Sequences were derived from peripheral blood mononuclear cells (PBMCs), sampled when the disease was refractory, from a patient treated with antithyroid drugs. CDR3 region: CASSSPVLAGGSYEQYF. The DNA for the CDR3 is TGTGCCAGCAGCTCACCAGTACTAGCGGGAGGTTCCTACGAGCAGTACTTC.